This is a list of T cell receptor beta chains from one sample in a study of vaccination and CD4 T cells after COVID-19. TCRdb passed the PCR reads through MiXCR, listing each CDR3 protein once. The repertoire holds fewer than 20,000 distinct CDR3 sequences, with approximately 63% as singletons. The antigens for these receptors are not known. The sample taken for sequencing was CD4+ T cells from blood, cultured in vitro. The receptors originated from a human donor who had recovered from COVID-19. Both conserved end residues are part of each CDR3. Fields, in order: clone size, V gene, J gene, D gene, CDR3 protein, CDR3 DNA. The D gene is left open where the match is weak. A clone size is listed for some rows: how often the clone was seen (once, few, many), or a class if it is expanded.

clone_size: -
v_call: TRBV27
j_call: TRBJ1-2
d_call: -
cdr3_aa: CASSTVGGGNYGYTF
cdr3_nt: TGTGCCAGCAGTACCGTGGGGGGGGGTAACTATGGCTACACCTTC

clone_size: -
v_call: TRBV5-1
j_call: TRBJ2-7
d_call: TRBD1
cdr3_aa: CATSLGQGAFDEQYF
cdr3_nt: TGCGCCACCAGCTTGGGGCAGGGGGCTTTCGACGAGCAGTACTTC

clone_size: -
v_call: TRBV6-1
j_call: TRBJ2-3
d_call: -
cdr3_aa: CASNPSPGTQYF
cdr3_nt: TGTGCCAGCAACCCCTCCCCAGGTACGCAGTATTTT

clone_size: -
v_call: TRBV14
j_call: TRBJ1-1
d_call: -
cdr3_aa: CASSQIWARDTEAFF
cdr3_nt: TGTGCCAGCAGCCAAATTTGGGCACGCGACACTGAAGCTTTCTTT

clone_size: -
v_call: TRBV27
j_call: TRBJ2-7
d_call: TRBD2
cdr3_aa: CASSRLAGGNYEQYF
cdr3_nt: TGTGCCAGCAGCCGACTAGCGGGGGGGAACTACGAGCAGTACTTC

clone_size: -
v_call: TRBV7-2
j_call: TRBJ2-7
d_call: TRBD2
cdr3_aa: CASSLRSGSAYEQYF
cdr3_nt: TGTGCCAGCAGCTTACGCAGCGGGAGCGCTTACGAGCAGTACTTC

clone_size: -
v_call: TRBV15
j_call: TRBJ1-1
d_call: -
cdr3_aa: CATSRDGSGGGRPEAFF
cdr3_nt: TGTGCCACCAGCAGAGACGGGAGCGGAGGGGGGCGGCCTGAAGCTTTCTTT

clone_size: few
v_call: TRBV2
j_call: TRBJ2-5
d_call: -
cdr3_aa: CASSVRTQYF
cdr3_nt: TGTGCCAGCAGTGTAAGGACCCAGTACTTC

clone_size: -
v_call: TRBV20-1
j_call: TRBJ1-1
d_call: -
cdr3_aa: CSASTTGWNTEAFF
cdr3_nt: TGCAGTGCTAGTACGACAGGATGGAACACTGAAGCTTTCTTT

clone_size: -
v_call: TRBV7-9
j_call: TRBJ1-6
d_call: -
cdr3_aa: CASSLAGQGMYNSPLHF
cdr3_nt: TGTGCCAGCAGCTTAGCGGGGCAGGGGATGTATAATTCACCCCTCCACTTT